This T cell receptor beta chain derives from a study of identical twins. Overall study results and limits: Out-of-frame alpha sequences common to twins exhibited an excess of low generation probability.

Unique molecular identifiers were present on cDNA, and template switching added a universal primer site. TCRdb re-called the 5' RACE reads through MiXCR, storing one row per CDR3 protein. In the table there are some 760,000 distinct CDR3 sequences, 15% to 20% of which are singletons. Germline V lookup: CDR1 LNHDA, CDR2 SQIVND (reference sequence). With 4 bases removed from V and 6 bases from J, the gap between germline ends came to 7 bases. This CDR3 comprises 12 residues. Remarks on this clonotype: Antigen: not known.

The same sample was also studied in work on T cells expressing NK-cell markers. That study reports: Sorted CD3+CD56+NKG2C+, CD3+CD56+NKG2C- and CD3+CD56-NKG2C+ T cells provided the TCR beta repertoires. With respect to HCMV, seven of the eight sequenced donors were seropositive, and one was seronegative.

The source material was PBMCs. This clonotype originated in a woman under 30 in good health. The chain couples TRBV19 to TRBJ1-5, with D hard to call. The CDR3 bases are TGTGCCAGTAGTACCCTCAGTCAGCCCCAGCATTTT. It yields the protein CASSTLSQPQHF.